This is a list of T cell receptor beta chains from one sample in a study of shared clonotypes between healthy human individuals. TCRdb keeps only in-frame clones here, not all; method: immunoSEQ multiplex PCR. The sample holds about 980,000 clones, around three quarters seen once. Sequenced sample: memory CD4+ T cells sorted from blood. The receptors come from a young man in good health. Each CDR3 is given with its conserved first and last residue. Each record gives: clone size, V gene, J gene, D gene, CDR3 protein, CDR3 DNA. A D gene is named only where the DNA matches it firmly. Size values are once, few and many counts, or a class for expanded clones, and some rows have none.

>NA|TRBV10-3|TRBJ2-7|NA
CAIRKAGSYEQYF
TGTGCCATCAGGAAAGCGGGCTCCTACGAGCAGTACTTC
>NA|TRBV19|TRBJ1-6|TRBD1
CASSKGTENSPLHF
TGTGCCAGTAGTAAAGGGACAGAAAATTCACCCCTCCACTTT
>NA|TRBV5-5|TRBJ2-7|TRBD1
CASSQGQVSSYEQYF
TGTGCCAGCAGCCAGGGACAGGTGAGCTCCTACGAGCAGTACTTC
>NA|TRBV5-4|TRBJ2-3|NA
CASSLQGPDTQYF
TGTGCCAGCAGCTTACAGGGACCAGATACGCAGTATTTT
>NA|TRBV7-8|TRBJ2-7|NA
CASSFGRDYEQYF
TGTGCCAGCAGCTTTGGTCGGGACTACGAGCAGTACTTC
>once|TRBV4-2|TRBJ1-3|NA
CASSQDRGNTIYF
TGTGCCAGCAGCCAAGACAGGGGAAACACCATATATTTT
>NA|TRBV6-5|TRBJ2-3|TRBD2
CASSYRTSSTDTQYF
TGTGCCAGCAGTTACCGGACTAGTTCCACAGATACGCAGTATTTT
>NA|TRBV23-1|TRBJ1-5|NA
CASSHGRGFGRENQPQHF
TGCGCCAGCAGTCACGGAAGGGGGTTCGGCAGGGAGAATCAGCCCCAGCATTTT
>NA|TRBV30|TRBJ1-3|NA
CAWSVSGRGLISSGNTIYF
TGTGCCTGGAGTGTATCGGGGAGAGGGCTCATAAGTTCTGGAAACACCATATATTTT
>NA|TRBV7-2|TRBJ2-5|NA
CASSEGRQETQYF
TGTGCCAGCAGCGAGGGACGGCAAGAGACCCAGTACTTC
>NA|TRBV19|TRBJ1-5|NA
CASSLKLWSLNQPQHF
TGTGCCAGTAGCCTGAAGCTTTGGAGCCTAAATCAGCCCCAGCATTTT
>NA|TRBV5-1|TRBJ2-7|TRBD2
CASSFSGGAYEQYF
TGCGCCAGCAGCTTTAGCGGGGGGGCTTACGAGCAGTACTTC
>few|TRBV19|TRBJ2-7|NA
CASSTPGLSYEQYF
TGTGCCAGTAGTACCCCGGGACTCTCCTACGAGCAGTACTTC
>NA|TRBV25-1|TRBJ2-3|NA
CASTLGGQVKSAQYF
TGTGCCAGCACCCTTGGGGGGCAGGTTAAGTCGGCGCAGTATTTT
>NA|TRBV28|TRBJ2-7|NA
CASSTGTSVYEQYF
TGTGCCAGCAGCACCGGTACTAGTGTGTACGAGCAGTACTTC
>NA|TRBV4-1|TRBJ1-2|NA
CASSQATDSYGYTF
TGCGCCAGCAGCCAAGCGACCGATAGCTATGGCTACACCTTC
>NA|TRBV7-9|TRBJ1-2|NA
CASTLQGLYGYTF
TGTGCCAGCACCTTACAGGGCCTCTATGGCTACACCTTC
>NA|TRBV2|TRBJ1-1|NA
CASGGRAEAFF
TGTGCCAGCGGGGGAAGAGCTGAAGCTTTCTTT
>once|TRBV5-1|TRBJ1-2|NA
CASSLEGVYYGYTF
TGCGCCAGCAGCTTGGAAGGGGTTTACTATGGCTACACCTTC
>NA|TRBV7-2|TRBJ2-1|TRBD2
CASSLPSGGNEQFF
TGTGCCAGCAGCTTGCCTAGCGGGGGCAATGAGCAGTTCTTC
>NA|TRBV13|TRBJ2-2|TRBD2
CASSPGLAGSPGELFF
TGTGCCAGCAGCCCGGGGCTAGCGGGTTCTCCCGGGGAGCTGTTTTTT
>NA|TRBV6-5|TRBJ2-7|NA
CASSYASRSYEQYF
TGTGCCAGCAGTTACGCCTCGCGAAGCTACGAGCAGTACTTC
>NA|TRBV5-1|TRBJ1-1|NA
CASTPNIANTEAFF
TGCGCCAGCACCCCCAATATCGCGAACACTGAAGCTTTCTTT
>NA|TRBV5-1|TRBJ2-7|NA
CASSLDRPYEQYF
TGCGCCAGCAGCTTGGACAGACCCTACGAGCAGTACTTC
>NA|TRBV28|TRBJ1-6|TRBD1
CASSRGQGSSYNSPLHF
TGTGCCAGCAGCCGTGGACAGGGTAGCTCCTATAATTCACCCCTCCACTTT
>NA|TRBV28|TRBJ1-3|NA
CASSSTGFSGNTIYF
TGTGCCAGCAGTTCGACGGGCTTCTCTGGAAACACCATATATTTT
>NA|TRBV5-1|TRBJ2-7|NA
CASSVDRTYEQYF
TGCGCCAGCAGCGTCGACAGAACCTACGAGCAGTACTTC
>NA|TRBV19|TRBJ2-5|TRBD1
CASSIGGTGLTQETQYF
TGTGCCAGTAGTATAGGGGGGACAGGGCTTACTCAAGAGACCCAGTACTTC
>NA|TRBV7-8|TRBJ1-4|TRBD1
CASSLTGTGSKRLFF
TGTGCCAGCAGCTTGACCGGGACAGGGTCGAAGAGACTGTTTTTT
>once|TRBV7-2|TRBJ2-5|TRBD1
CASSPRMTGEETQYF
TGTGCCAGCAGCCCCCGGATGACAGGGGAAGAGACCCAGTACTTC
>once|TRBV5-6|TRBJ2-5|NA
CASSSRSRETQYF
TGTGCCAGCAGCTCCAGGAGTAGAGAGACCCAGTACTTC
>once|TRBV5-5|TRBJ1-1|NA
CASSLDRWNTEAFF
TGTGCCAGCAGCTTGGACAGGTGGAACACTGAAGCTTTCTTT
>NA|TRBV9|TRBJ2-2|NA
CASSVARRGTGELFF
TGTGCCAGCAGCGTAGCTCGACGGGGCACCGGGGAGCTGTTTTTT
>NA|TRBV6-1|TRBJ1-6|NA
CASSEIGVGNSPLHF
TGTGCCAGCAGTGAAATTGGGGTCGGTAATTCACCCCTCCACTTT
>NA|TRBV5-5|TRBJ2-5|NA
CASSVMWGKETQYF
TGTGCCAGCAGCGTAATGTGGGGCAAAGAGACCCAGTACTTC
>NA|TRBV6-6|TRBJ1-2|TRBD1
CVAVRGRGQGNYGYTF
TGTGTGGCAGTTAGGGGGCGCGGACAGGGAAACTATGGCTACACCTTC
>NA|TRBV6-1|TRBJ2-5|TRBD1
CASSQQGPETQYF
TGTGCCAGCAGTCAACAGGGGCCGGAGACCCAGTACTTC
>NA|TRBV20-1|TRBJ2-1|NA
CSATPGHEQFF
TGCAGTGCCACGCCGGGACATGAGCAGTTCTTC
>NA|TRBV6-5|TRBJ2-7|NA
CASSYSTGVGYEQYF
TGTGCCAGCAGTTACTCGACGGGAGTGGGCTACGAGCAGTACTTC
>once|TRBV7-2|TRBJ2-3|TRBD2
CASSSPRGFSGGAADTQYF
TGTGCCAGCAGCTCCCCCCGTGGGTTTAGCGGGGGGGCCGCAGATACGCAGTATTTT
>NA|TRBV5-1|TRBJ2-6|NA
CASSPGGTGANVLTF
TGCGCCAGCAGCCCCGGTGGCACTGGGGCCAACGTCCTGACTTTC
>NA|TRBV19|TRBJ2-2|TRBD2
CASSYPGLAGVGPSYYTGELFF
TGTGCCAGTAGTTATCCGGGACTAGCGGGAGTAGGGCCATCATACTACACCGGGGAGCTGTTTTTT
>NA|TRBV2|TRBJ1-1|NA
CASSVFGKNTEAFF
TGTGCCAGCAGTGTTTTCGGAAAGAACACTGAAGCTTTCTTT
>once|TRBV20-1|TRBJ1-1|NA
CSASGTEAFF
TGCAGTGCTAGCGGGACTGAAGCTTTCTTT
>NA|TRBV30|TRBJ2-7|TRBD1
CAWSADRGYSEQYF
TGTGCCTGGAGCGCTGACAGGGGGTACTCCGAGCAGTACTTC
>NA|TRBV27|TRBJ1-1|NA
CASSPLGVNTEAFF
TGTGCCAGCAGTCCGCTGGGAGTGAACACTGAAGCTTTCTTT
>NA|TRBV11-3|TRBJ1-1|NA
CASSFGGAGRQNTEAFF
TGTGCCAGCAGCTTTGGTGGAGCAGGGCGCCAGAACACTGAAGCTTTCTTT
>once|TRBV9|TRBJ1-3|NA
CASSPRGGNTIYF
TGTGCCAGCAGCCCCAGGGGTGGAAACACCATATATTTT
>NA|TRBV4-1|TRBJ2-7|NA
CASSQAQVGDYEQYF
TGCGCCAGCAGCCAAGCCCAGGTAGGGGACTACGAGCAGTACTTC
>NA|TRBV27|TRBJ2-3|TRBD1
CASSSSDRGPTDTQYF
TGTGCCAGCAGTTCCTCGGACAGGGGTCCCACAGATACGCAGTATTTT
>few|TRBV6-5|TRBJ2-3|NA
CASSYRLQGDTQYF
TGTGCCAGCAGTTACCGACTACAGGGCGATACGCAGTATTTT